The clone carrying this TCR beta chain was detected a few times. What it binds is unknown. The source of the sample is a study of T cell clonotyping in hematopoietic cell transplantation. Notes on the study in general: Recipient TCR diversity dropped after transplant; expanded clonotypes rose from day 30 to 180.

Trimming shortened V by 6 bases and J by 4 bases, and 7 bases separated the two germline ends. Germline V CDR1 and CDR2: SQVTM, ANQGSEA. The CDR3 totals 11 residues. TCRdb's table, derived via immunoSEQ multiplex PCR, lists solely in-frame clones and lacks some. The sample holds more than 3,500 clones, 60% to 80% seen once. This sample comprised PBMCs, obtained 100 days after allogeneic stem cell transplant. The TCR originated in a male patient aged 60-70 years who had an allogeneic stem cell transplant, so the T cells may come from the graft donor. Some clones in this sample may be carry-over from other donors' samples. The chain links TRBV29-1 to TRBJ2-1, with D uncertain. CDR3 residues: CSVRNYNEQFF. The CDR3 DNA reads as TGCAGCGTCAGAAATTACAATGAGCAGTTCTTC.